This TCR beta chain originates from a study of shared clonotypes between healthy human individuals. On the study more broadly: CD4 naive cells filled three plates per donor, CD4 memory three, CD8 naive two and CD8 memory one.

The assay was immunoSEQ multiplex PCR, and TCRdb's table has in-frame clones only and misses some. The profile shows about 960,000 clones, more than 75% of them singletons. This clone has ten or more counts. The antigen is undetermined. The study's findings and limits: Generally, naive subsets came out with larger estimated richness than memory subsets.

Sequencing used memory CD4+ T cells sorted from blood. Noted subset: CD45RA-negative fraction. The TCR sequence derives from a man between 18 and 29 years old in good health.

CDR3 sequence: CASSEGQWQETQYF. The CDR3 DNA reads as TGCGCCAGCAGCGAGGGGCAGTGGCAAGAGACCCAGTACTTC. This chain connects TRBV5-1 to TRBJ2-5; D assignment may be TRBD1 or TRBD2 (5 bases each). The germline V gene has CDR1 SGHRS and CDR2 YFSETQ. V dropped 4 bases and J dropped 2 bases, with 12 bases sitting between them. CDR3 length equals 14 residues.